This is a list of T cell receptor beta chains from one sample in a study of cytomegalovirus exposure and HLA in healthy donors. TCRdb's copy holds only in-frame clones and misses some; the assay was immunoSEQ multiplex PCR. The table shows about 130,000 clones, with around 80% occurring only once. Sequencing used PBMCs. Receptors were obtained from a young man in good health and CMV-seropositive. Each CDR3 is given with its conserved first and last residue. The D gene is left open where the match is weak. Clone size is not always given. Where it is, it says once, few, many or a class for expanded clones.

size	V	D	J	DNA	CDR3
.	TRBV20-1	.	TRBJ1-1	TGCAGTGGGCTTTGGGGCTCTGAAGCTTTCTTT	CSGLWGSEAFF
.	TRBV5-1	TRBD1	TRBJ1-1	TGCGCCAGCACGGAGGGGGCGGGCACTGAAGCTTTCTTT	CASTEGAGTEAFF
.	TRBV6-5	.	TRBJ1-2	TGTGCCAGCAGACCCACAGAACACACGAACTATGGCTACACCTTC	CASRPTEHTNYGYTF
.	TRBV4-2	TRBD2	TRBJ2-1	TGTGCCAGCAGCCAAGAAGGCGGGAGTGGGTACAATGAGCAGTTCTTC	CASSQEGGSGYNEQFF
.	TRBV28	.	TRBJ2-3	TGTGCCAGCATTCAGGGGTATACGCAGTATTTT	CASIQGYTQYF
.	TRBV6-6	TRBD1	TRBJ2-7	TGTGCCAGCAGTTTCGCCCACCAGGGACAGGACGAGCAGTACTTC	CASSFAHQGQDEQYF
.	TRBV5-1	TRBD1	TRBJ2-5	TGCGCCAGCAGCTTGGTGCTTGGGACAGATAAAGAGACCCAGTACTTC	CASSLVLGTDKETQYF
.	TRBV29-1	.	TRBJ1-2	TGCAGCGTTGAAAGAAGGCAGGGTTATGGCTACACCTTC	CSVERRQGYGYTF
.	TRBV27	TRBD1	TRBJ1-4	TGTGCCAGCAGTCCTTCGGGACAGAGGGGTGAAAAACTGTTTTTT	CASSPSGQRGEKLFF
.	TRBV27	TRBD1	TRBJ1-2	TGTGCCAGCAGTCGAACAGGGGGTGATGGCTACACCTTC	CASSRTGGDGYTF
.	TRBV7-8	.	TRBJ2-1	TGTGCCAGCAGCTTAGATCTAGTTGGCTCCTACAATGAGCAGTTCTTC	CASSLDLVGSYNEQFF
medium-sized	TRBV6-6	TRBD1	TRBJ1-5	TGTGCCACCAGACAGGGTTGGGGCAATCAGCCCCAGCATTTT	CATRQGWGNQPQHF
.	TRBV7-3	.	TRBJ1-1	TGTGCCAGCAGCTTAAACGGTGGTTCCAGGACTGAAGCTTTCTTT	CASSLNGGSRTEAFF
.	TRBV6-5	TRBD1	TRBJ2-7	TGTGCCAGCACTCAAAGACAGGGCTACGAGCAGTACTTC	CASTQRQGYEQYF
.	TRBV5-4	TRBD1	TRBJ2-7	TGTGCCAGCAGCCCCAAGCCGGGACAGGGGTACGAGCAGTACTTC	CASSPKPGQGYEQYF
.	TRBV6-1	TRBD2	TRBJ2-1	TGTGCCAGCAGTGACTACGGCGGGAGGGATGAGCAGTTCTTC	CASSDYGGRDEQFF
.	TRBV29-1	.	TRBJ2-7	TGCAGCGTTGAGACGACAAACGAAAGAAAATACGAGCAGTACTTC	CSVETTNERKYEQYF
.	TRBV4-2	TRBD2	TRBJ2-7	TGTGCCAGCAGCCGGGAGAGCGGGAGACTCTCCTACGAGCAGTACTTC	CASSRESGRLSYEQYF
.	TRBV4-2	TRBD2	TRBJ2-1	TGTGCCAGCAGCTCAGGGACTAGCGGGAGGGACTCCTACAATGAGCAGTTCTTC	CASSSGTSGRDSYNEQFF
.	TRBV4-2	.	TRBJ1-1	TGTGCCAGCAGCCAAGATAGAGCCTTGAACACTGAAGCTTTCTTT	CASSQDRALNTEAFF
.	TRBV7-9	.	TRBJ1-4	TGTGCCAGCAGCTTGGCGGGAGGGTCTAATGAAAAACTGTTTTTT	CASSLAGGSNEKLFF
.	TRBV11-3	.	TRBJ2-2	TGTGCCAGCAGCTCCAGGGGCCGCGGGGAGCTGTTTTTT	CASSSRGRGELFF
.	TRBV18	.	TRBJ2-2	TGTGCCAGCTCACCAAGAACGGGGATCACGGTTTCCGGGGAGCTGTTTTTT	CASSPRTGITVSGELFF
.	TRBV11-2	.	TRBJ2-1	TGTGCCAGCAGCCCTGCGGTAGCGTTGGAGTTCTTC	CASSPAVALEFF
.	TRBV19	.	TRBJ1-1	TGTGCCAGTAGCAAGCGGATGGCGGACCTAATTACTGAAGCTTTCTTT	CASSKRMADLITEAFF
.	TRBV25-1	TRBD1	TRBJ1-5	TGTGCCAGCTCCTCAGGGGGCGGCAATCAGCCCCAGCATTTT	CASSSGGGNQPQHF
many	TRBV5-1	TRBD2	TRBJ2-1	TGCGCCAGCAGCTTTAGACTAGCGGGAGTTGAGCAGTTCTTC	CASSFRLAGVEQFF
few	TRBV7-2	TRBD2	TRBJ2-7	TGTGCCAGCAGCTTATTAGGGTTAGCGGGAGGCGGGTACGAGCAGTACTTC	CASSLLGLAGGGYEQYF